This T cell receptor beta chain was found in a study of shared clonotypes between healthy human individuals. Notes on the study in general: Richness estimates generally favored naive over memory subsets. Sorted-subset samples were not fully sequenced, rarefaction indicated.

As for this clone: Its specificity is not known. One end of the junction varies from germline; a read error may be responsible.

There are 12 residues in the CDR3. In germline, CDR1 is MNHEY, CDR2 SVGAGI. Researchers ran the assay at a deep level. Sequenced by immunoSEQ multiplex PCR; TCRdb stores in-frame clones only, minus some. Of some 300,000 clones listed, 73% are singletons. Donors, healthy HIV-negative adults, lacked recent acute infections or vaccinations. This TCR came from a man younger than 40 in good health. The chain has TRBV6-5 and TRBJ2-7; the match to TRBD1 covers 7 bases. The sample consisted of memory CD4+ T cells sorted from blood. As for subset: CD45RA-negative fraction. CDR3 amino acids: CASSYTFQGVIF. DNA for the CDR3: TGTGCCAGCAGTTACACATTCCAGGGGGTAATCTTC.